This paragraph reports one TCR beta chain. This clone has a handful of counts. Its antigen is unknown. The read finishes 3 residues shy of the CDR3 end, and the germline J gene is used to complete it. Diagnosis of CVID followed standard criteria, namely serum IgG, IgA and/or IgM below the normal range together with specific antibody deficiency. A total of 44 subjects (15 female and around 29 male; age range roughly 9 to 70 years, mean age about 40) were included in the CVID group. Most of the CVID patients and most of the healthy controls were of Caucasian heritage. At the time of study participation, every CVID subject had been on replacement immunoglobulin therapy for one year or longer. At the time of blood collection, no CVID subject was ill or was being treated with immunomodulatory or immunosuppressive medication. Heparinized peripheral whole blood samples of about 5 to 8 ml were collected from each donor. Genomic DNA from adults with common variable immune deficiency (CVID) and from healthy adult controls was the source for sequencing TCRbeta CDR3 repertoires. To isolate peripheral blood mononuclear cells, diluted blood was subjected to density centrifugation over Hypaque 1077 or Ficoll-Paque. Genomic DNA was obtained from unsorted mononuclear cells using either Qiagen column purification or a centrifugation-based method.

This specimen belongs to a study of T cell clonality in common variable immunodeficiency (dated by TCRdb to 2014 to 2015). Points the paper makes about the study in general: CVID TCRbeta sequences reportedly showed fewer deletions and N-nucleotide insertions and lacked highly modified clones with 13 or more V deletions. Compared with healthy controls, CVID subjects showed increased TCRbeta clonality (t-test p = 0.018), a feature most characteristic of about a third of subjects. Differences among patients in the CVID cohort limited the correlations between repertoire features and clinical complications. CVID subjects shared fewer TCRbeta clones with each other than healthy controls did (p < 0.0001). According to the authors, figuring out what caused the increased clonality in CVID would require sequencing the repertoires of T cell subpopulations. Even though DNA input was the same, control samples had an average of about 80,000 unique sequences each, compared with roughly 34,000 in CVID samples.

For sequencing, equivalent amounts of genomic DNA were input from CVID and control samples. For every sample, a 60 bp segment covering the rearranged TCRbeta CDR3 region was amplified and then sequenced. The immunoSEQ assay, a bias-corrected multiplex PCR combined with high-throughput sequencing, was used for TCRbeta amplification. The paper's processing steps were these. Every unique nucleotide sequence counted as a clone and was annotated with V, D and J genes, copy number and frequency. Sequences were labeled productive if in frame, and non-productive if out of frame or containing stop codons. As previously described, Shannon's entropy was used to calculate clonality. Mean CDR3 Kyte-Doolittle hydropathy was derived from the predicted amino acid sequences of productive clones. Using the R hclust function, scaled V gene usage was clustered hierarchically with Manhattan distance and complete linkage. To assess clone sharing by CDR3 amino acid sequence, 12 repertoires per group were resampled over 100 rounds. The repertoires were screened for around 70 published EBV-specific TCRbeta sequences and around 240 published CMV-specific TCRbeta sequences. A couple of CVID samples yielding fewer than 10,000 sequences were excluded from analysis, leaving approximately 40 CVID repertoires. TCRdb carries this immuneACCESS record with in-frame sequences only. Its versions omit some clonotypes, under half of them owing to an unresolved V gene in the studies checked, with the rest unexplained. The V and J calls and clone size come from that table; D and trimming were worked out from the DNA. This sample shows fewer than 40,000 clones, and none of them turns up only once. Jointly, the top ten make up under 8.5% of the sample.

Reading from cysteine to phenylalanine, the CDR3 counts 19 amino acids. The DNA shown is the part of the CDR3 that was read: 48 bases, in frame from base 1. As encoded in the germline V gene (reference sequence), CDR1 is DFQATT while CDR2 is SNEGSKA. After removal of 3 bases from V and 3 bases from J, the junction retains 17 bases not matched to a gene. The chain was built from TRBV20-1 and TRBJ2-3; 11 bases in the middle match TRBD2. This clonotype was obtained from a human donor with common variable immunodeficiency. The specimen sequenced was peripheral blood mononuclear cells. CDR3 bases read: TGCAGTGCTAGGACTAGCGGGGACCAGACCTATGTGAGAACAGATACG. This is translated as CSARTSGDQTYVRTDT. In full, the CDR3 is CSARTSGDQTYVRTDTQYF.